What follows are 17 T cell receptor beta chains derived from one specimen sequenced in a study of cytomegalovirus exposure and HLA in healthy donors. PCR was performed using 60 Vbeta and 13 Jbeta primers. Repertoires were generated with immunoSEQ multiplex PCR, while TCRdb's copy carries only in-frame clones and drops some. The listing records around 210,000 clones. The sequenced sample consisted of PBMCs. These TCRs come from a woman under 40 in good health and CMV-seropositive.

The rearrangement uses TRBV11-2 and TRBJ1-2, with TRBD1 matching over 8 bases. CDR3 length: 15 residues. CDR1 is SGHAT and CDR2 is FQNNGV in the germline V gene. V trimming: 5 bases; J trimming: 5 bases; junction bases outside the gene matches: 10. The CDR3 DNA follows: TGTGCCAGCAGCACGGACAGGGAAGTAGCTTATGGCTACACCTTC. The encoded protein is CASSTDREVAYGYTF.

This sequence joins TRBV30 and TRBJ1-6; 9 nucleotides align to TRBD1. Trimming cost V 4 bases and J 9 bases; bases outside gene matches: 13. This CDR3 comprises 16 residues. The V gene's germline CDR1 is GTSNPN and CDR2 SVGIG (reference sequence). For the CDR3, the DNA is TGTGCCTGGACCTGGACAGGGGTTTATAGAGGTTCACCCCTCCACTTT. Its protein product is CAWTWTGVYRGSPLHF.

The gene calls are TRBV25-1 and TRBJ1-1; 8 positions match TRBD1. Germline CDR1 and CDR2: MGHDK and SYGVNS. The CDR3 totals 17 residues. The trim removed 4 bases at V and 1 base at J, leaving 11 bases unmatched. CDR3 loop: CASSGFRGREGNTEAFF. In DNA form, the CDR3 reads TGTGCCAGCAGTGGGTTCAGGGGGCGCGAGGGGAACACTGAAGCTTTCTTT.

The rearrangement links TRBV28 to TRBJ2-7; the match to TRBD1 covers 7 bases. The CDR3 contains 14 residues. The V segment lost 4 bases and the J segment 4 bases; nucleotides outside the gene matches: 7. Germline CDR1 and CDR2: MDHEN and SYDVKM. CDR3 loop: CASSSGQVRYEQYF. The CDR3, as DNA: TGTGCCAGCAGTTCTGGACAGGTACGTTACGAGCAGTACTTC.

This chain uses TRBV10-1 with TRBJ2-3, with 7 bases lining up with TRBD2. V lost 0 bases to trimming and J lost 2 bases; unmatched junction nucleotides: 14. The V gene's germline CDR1 is WNHNN and CDR2 SYGVQD (reference sequence). The CDR3 totals 19 residues. This CDR3 is CASSESIGPGLVDTDTQYF. DNA of the CDR3: TGCGCCAGCAGTGAGTCGATCGGCCCAGGACTAGTAGACACAGATACGCAGTATTTT.

CDR3 protein: CASSFSGTSGGTAGTQYF. For the CDR3, the DNA is TGTGCCAGCAGCTTTTCCGGGACTAGCGGGGGGACTGCGGGGACGCAGTATTTT. The V gene is TRBV7-8, the J gene TRBJ2-3, with 15 bases that match TRBD2. The CDR3 has 18 amino acids. The J segment lost 9 bases and the V segment lost 3 bases, leaving 13 bases of the junction unmatched. CDR1 SGHVS and CDR2 FQNEAQ come from the germline V gene.

The rearrangement links TRBV11-2 to TRBJ2-7; D perhaps matches TRBD1 (6 bases). The CDR3 length is 16 residues. Trimming left V 4 bases short and J 4 bases short, with 20 bases between. CDR1 and CDR2 from the germline V gene are SGHAT and FQNNGV. This chain's CDR3 is CASSSVGQRARYEQYF. The CDR3 region has the DNA TGTGCCAGCAGCTCCGTCGGACAGCGAGCTAGGTACGAGCAGTACTTC.

The chain is built from TRBV18 and TRBJ2-3, with 11 nucleotides matching TRBD2. CDR1 and CDR2 from the germline V gene are KGHSH and LQKENI. Trimming took 3 bases from V and 3 from J; bases not matched to a gene: 5. The CDR3 runs to 16 residues. CDR3: CASSPKTSGITDTQYF. The CDR3, as DNA: TGTGCCAGCTCACCCAAGACTAGCGGGATTACAGATACGCAGTATTTT.

The V gene is TRBV28, the J gene TRBJ1-1; 10 nucleotides align to TRBD1. In germline, CDR1 is MDHEN, CDR2 SYDVKM. The CDR3 has 16 amino acids. V lost 7 bases, J lost 5 bases, and 13 bases stayed unmatched. The DNA for the CDR3 is TGTGCCAGCAATCCCCTATGGGACAGGGGTGGAACTGAAGCTTTCTTT. It encodes CASNPLWDRGGTEAFF.

This CDR3 reads CASGGQGAAQAFF. The CDR3 DNA reads TGTGCCAGCGGGGGACAGGGGGCAGCTCAAGCTTTCTTT. The J gene is TRBJ1-1, the V gene TRBV2, with 12 bases aligning to TRBD1. The CDR3 is 13 amino acids. CDR1 is SNHLY, CDR2 FYNNEI, per germline. With V trimmed by 8 bases and J by 9 bases, 7 bases remained unmatched.

This chain uses TRBV9 with TRBJ2-5, with 9 nucleotides matching TRBD2. Germline CDR1 SGDLS, CDR2 YYNGEE. Losses at the gene ends were 1 base for V and 5 bases for J; bases not matched to a gene: 6. This CDR3 has 15 amino acids. The CDR3 DNA reads TGTGCCAGCAGCGTATTTAGCGGGAGAGAGGAGACCCAGTACTTC. Residues: CASSVFSGREETQYF.

The chain uses TRBV5-1 and TRBJ1-1; D is unclear. Germline-derived CDR1 and CDR2 are SGHRS and YFSETQ. This CDR3 spans 13 amino acids. Trimming shortened V by 5 bases and J by 1 base, and 9 bases separated the two germline ends. CDR3 nucleotide sequence: TGCGCCAGCAGGGCCTCAGGGAACACTGAAGCTTTCTTT. Translated: CASRASGNTEAFF. Supplemented by reference TRBV5-1 and TRBJ1-1, the full variable domain reads KAGVTQTPRYLIKTRGQQVTLSCSPISGHRSVSWYQQTPGQGLQFLFEYFSETQRNKGNFPGRFSGRQFSNSRSEMNVSTLELGDSALYLCASRASGNTEAFFGQGTRLTVV.

This rearrangement joins TRBV19 to TRBJ2-1; D might be TRBD1 (6 bases). The CDR3 has 17 residues. V lost 3 bases and J 2 bases, leaving 17 bases between the germline ends. Per the germline V gene, CDR1 is LNHDA and CDR2 is SQIVND (reference sequence). CDR3 in DNA: TGTGCCAGTAGTATGGATCGAGGGGGACGGCCCTACAATGAGCAGTTCTTC. Translated: CASSMDRGGRPYNEQFF.

This chain connects TRBV28 to TRBJ2-7, with 7 bases fitting TRBD2. The junction had 13 bases not matched to a gene; V was cut back by 5 bases and J by 0 bases. CDR1 is MDHEN and CDR2 is SYDVKM in the germline V gene. The CDR3 extends over 17 amino acids. The CDR3 DNA follows: TGTGCCAGCAGTCGATCTCTAGCGGATGCTAGCTCCTACGAGCAGTACTTC. The encoded protein is CASSRSLADASSYEQYF.

The rearrangement uses TRBV6-5 and TRBJ2-1; D may be TRBD2 (5 bases). This CDR3 comprises 15 residues. V shed 6 bases and J shed 5 bases, with 17 bases lying between them. In germline, CDR1 is MNHEY, CDR2 SVGAGI. The CDR3 is CASRPSSAVNNEQFF. The CDR3 nucleotides are TGTGCCAGCAGACCCTCATCAGCGGTAAACAATGAGCAGTTCTTC.

The chain links TRBV11-2 to TRBJ2-2; 10 bases map to TRBD1. J was trimmed by 7 bases and V by 8 bases; bases with no gene match: 4. CDR1 and CDR2 (germline): SGHAT, FQNNGV. The CDR3 extends over 13 amino acids. The CDR3 sequence is CASGTGDSGELFF. The CDR3, as DNA: TGTGCCAGCGGGACAGGGGATAGCGGGGAGCTGTTTTTT. Filled out from reference TRBV11-2 and TRBJ2-2, the complete variable domain reads EAGVAQSPRYKIIEKRQSVAFWCNPISGHATLYWYQQILGQGPKLLIQFQNNGVVDDSQLPKDRFSAERLKGVDSTLKIQPAKLEDSAVYLCASGTGDSGELFFGEGSRLTVL.

J is TRBJ2-7 and V is TRBV29-1, with 7 bases lining up with TRBD1. Germline trimming cut 5 bases from V and 4 bases from J; bases unmatched to any gene: 8. CDR1 and CDR2 from the germline V gene are SQVTM and ANQGSEA. This CDR3 region has 13 residues. CDR3 sequence reads: CSVNIDRAYEQYF. Written as DNA, the CDR3 is TGCAGCGTTAATATCGACAGGGCTTACGAGCAGTACTTC.